This T cell receptor beta chain was recovered during a study of graft-versus-host responses after intestinal transplantation (dated by TCRdb to 2020 to 2023). Context from the whole study: The transplants that recipients received were multivisceral, liver-intestinal, or isolated intestinal. A peak of at least 4% donor T cells among recipient peripheral blood mononuclear cells was the definition used for donor T cell macrochimerism. Graft-versus-host and host-versus-graft alloreactive T cell clones were tracked in the graft, circulation and bone marrow after intestinal transplantation using bulk TCR-beta CDR3 sequencing. Rather than going through the commercial service, samples from a few later patients were sequenced in-house on an Illumina MiSeq and processed with MiXCR. Anti-thymocyte globulin induction was given to all recipients, followed by maintenance tacrolimus and steroids for approximately three years. Of the roughly 24 intestinal transplant recipients enrolled in the cohort, one of whom was a retransplant, 3 patients without pretransplant specimens were excluded. To identify alloreactive clones, pre-transplant mixed lymphocyte reaction products were sequenced and compared with unstimulated pre-transplant donor and recipient T cells. General findings and caveats noted by the study authors: GvH clones were detected in recipient bone marrow, and some appeared earlier in ileal mucosa or blood, consistent with an intestinal mucosal origin. Peak levels of circulating GvH clones were associated with declines in HvG clones early after transplant. In patients with donor T cell macrochimerism, the allografts had high GvH to HvG T cell clonal ratios. The conclusions were limited by the relatively low number and heterogeneity of the intestinal transplant patients.

Libraries were prepared through the immunoSEQ multiplex PCR assay. For most patients, genomic DNA was isolated using the Qiagen DNeasy Blood and Tissue Kit and was shipped frozen to Adaptive Biotechnologies for TCR sequencing. Adaptive Biotechnologies carried out high-throughput TCR-beta CDR3 sequencing of genomic DNA for most patients. On the study's bioinformatics: Adaptive's ImmunoSEQ software was the source of the TCR sequencing data for 18 patients, while a few other patients were processed with MiXCR and VDJtools. To correct CD4 versus CD8 sorting errors, any sequence found in both subsets at a frequency ratio below 5:1 was removed. CDR3 nucleotide sequences shared between donor and recipient were removed because their origin could not be assigned. To be classed as alloreactive, a clone needed at least 2-fold expansion over unstimulated cells and a minimum CFSE-low frequency of 0.002% (template counts) or 0.001% (read counts). A clone was considered mappable if detected in the sequenced pre-transplant spleen, lymph node, or MLR CFSE-low populations of the donor or recipient. The cumulative frequency of alloreactive clones was calculated as a percentage of all sequences, weighted by copy number. The table was pulled from immuneACCESS by TCRdb, which kept in-frame rearrangements only. Such tables lose some clones; where checked, under half of the loss comes from unresolved V genes, and the rest has no known cause. V, J and clone size are taken as reported in that table, and D and trimming were inferred from the DNA itself. The sample table shows roughly 130,000 clones, and around nine tenths are seen once. The ten top clones hold 0.19% of the sample.

For this clone: The clone's antigen remains unknown. Within one base of it there is no much larger clone, and no base qualities were kept.

The sample's time point, from its label and the paper: cells obtained before transplantation from donor or recipient. CD3+CD4+ and CD3+CD8+ populations were FACS-sorted from unstimulated pre-transplant donor and recipient cells taken from spleen or lymph nodes. This clonotype originated in a human donor who received an intestinal transplant. This sample comprised unstimulated CD4+ T cells sorted from spleen or lymph node cells, obtained before intestinal transplant.

Read as DNA, the sequence is TGTGCCAGCAGCCCCTACCCCAGGGTCGGAGTGAACACTGAAGCTTTCTTT. Its product reads: CASSPYPRVGVNTEAFF. The chain joins TRBV9 to TRBJ1-1; the D gene is perhaps TRBD1, on 5 matching bases. CDR1 and CDR2 (SGDLS, YYNGEE) derive from the germline V gene. V and J are truncated by 4 bases and 0 bases respectively, leaving an intervening sequence of 19 bases. The CDR3 numbers 17 residues from cysteine through phenylalanine. The read is trimmed to its CDR3 DNA, 51 bases read in frame from base 1.